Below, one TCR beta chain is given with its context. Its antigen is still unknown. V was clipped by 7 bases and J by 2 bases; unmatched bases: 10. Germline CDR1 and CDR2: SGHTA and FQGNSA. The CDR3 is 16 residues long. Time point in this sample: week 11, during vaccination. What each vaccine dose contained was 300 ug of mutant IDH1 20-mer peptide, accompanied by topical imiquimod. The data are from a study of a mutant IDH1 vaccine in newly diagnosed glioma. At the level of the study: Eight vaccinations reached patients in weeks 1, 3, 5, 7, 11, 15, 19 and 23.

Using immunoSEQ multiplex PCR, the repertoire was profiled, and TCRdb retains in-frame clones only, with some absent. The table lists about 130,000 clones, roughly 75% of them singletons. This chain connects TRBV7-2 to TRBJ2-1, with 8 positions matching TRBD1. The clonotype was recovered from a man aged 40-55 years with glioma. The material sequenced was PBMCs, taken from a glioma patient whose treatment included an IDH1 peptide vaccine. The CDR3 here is CASNDNRGAPYNEQFF. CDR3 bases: TGTGCCAGCAATGATAACAGGGGGGCCCCCTACAATGAGCAGTTCTTC. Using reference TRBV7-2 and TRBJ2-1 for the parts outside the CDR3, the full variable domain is GAGVSQSPSNKVTEKGKDVELRCDPISGHTALYWYRQSLGQGLEFLIYFQGNSAPDKSGLPSDRFSAERTGGSVSTLTIQRTQQEDSAVYLCASNDNRGAPYNEQFFGPGTRLTVL.